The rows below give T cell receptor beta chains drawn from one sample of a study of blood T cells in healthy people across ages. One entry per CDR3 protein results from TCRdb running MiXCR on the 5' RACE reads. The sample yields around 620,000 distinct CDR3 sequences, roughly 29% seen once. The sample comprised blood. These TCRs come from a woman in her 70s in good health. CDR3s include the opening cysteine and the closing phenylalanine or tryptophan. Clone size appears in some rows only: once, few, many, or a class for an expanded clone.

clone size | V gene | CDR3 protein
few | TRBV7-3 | CASSLSAAMDEQFF
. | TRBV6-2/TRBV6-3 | CASSYRRGPSAPYGYTF
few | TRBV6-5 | CASSRPQNNEQFF
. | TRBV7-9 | CASTGQSLNEQFF
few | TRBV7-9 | CASSSLTASSGANVLTF
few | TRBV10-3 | CAISESQEVTQYF
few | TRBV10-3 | CAISDFGQQFTGELFF
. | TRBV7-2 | CASRSSRGASTDTQYF
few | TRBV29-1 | CSVLAGTSRQTQYF
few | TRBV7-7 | CVSSSGQAETQYF
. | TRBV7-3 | CASSLGPNYEQYF
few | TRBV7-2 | CASSLRNRDRDYF
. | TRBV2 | CASSESPLRGPSEQYF
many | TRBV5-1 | CASSVGGTAYNEQFF
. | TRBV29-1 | CSVSRQSYEQYF
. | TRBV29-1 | CSTTDRAYGYTF
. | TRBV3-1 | CASSRLYEQYF
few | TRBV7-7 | CASSSTGGAVGETQYF